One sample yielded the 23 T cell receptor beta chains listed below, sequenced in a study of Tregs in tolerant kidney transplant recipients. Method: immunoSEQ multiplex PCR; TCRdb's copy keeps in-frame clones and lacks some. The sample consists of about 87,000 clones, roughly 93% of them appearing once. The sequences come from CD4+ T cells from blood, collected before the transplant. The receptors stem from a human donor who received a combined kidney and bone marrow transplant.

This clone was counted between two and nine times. CDR3 region: CASGSGAGAIQETQYF. The CDR3 DNA is TGTGCTAGTGGTTCTGGAGCGGGAGCAATCCAAGAGACCCAGTACTTC. This rearrangement joins TRBV12-5 to TRBJ2-5; TRBD2 matches at 8 bases. V gave up 4 bases and J gave up 1 base; unmatched junction bases: 8. The V gene's germline CDR1 is LGHNT and CDR2 FRNRAP. CDR3 size: 16 residues.

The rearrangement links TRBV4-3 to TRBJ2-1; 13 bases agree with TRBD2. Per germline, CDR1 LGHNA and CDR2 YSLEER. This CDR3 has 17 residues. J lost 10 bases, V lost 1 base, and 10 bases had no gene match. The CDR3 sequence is CASSQGVGLAGAEEQFF. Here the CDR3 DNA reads TGCGCCAGCAGCCAAGGGGTCGGACTAGCGGGAGCAGAGGAGCAGTTCTTC.

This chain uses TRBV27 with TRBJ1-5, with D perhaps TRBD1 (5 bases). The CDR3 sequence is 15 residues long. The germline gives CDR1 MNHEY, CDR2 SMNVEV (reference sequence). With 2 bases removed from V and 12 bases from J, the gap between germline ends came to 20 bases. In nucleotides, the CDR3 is TGTGCCAGCAGTTTAGGGGTGGGGCTTGAACTACACCAGCATTTT. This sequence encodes CASSLGVGLELHQHF.

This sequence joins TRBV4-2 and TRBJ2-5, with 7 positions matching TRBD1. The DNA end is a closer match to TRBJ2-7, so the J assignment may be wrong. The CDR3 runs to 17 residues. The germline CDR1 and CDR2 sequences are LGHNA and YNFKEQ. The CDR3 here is CASSYLSGQALTYEQYF. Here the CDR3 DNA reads TGTGCCAGCAGCTACCTATCCGGACAGGCTCTCACCTACGAGCAGTACTTC.

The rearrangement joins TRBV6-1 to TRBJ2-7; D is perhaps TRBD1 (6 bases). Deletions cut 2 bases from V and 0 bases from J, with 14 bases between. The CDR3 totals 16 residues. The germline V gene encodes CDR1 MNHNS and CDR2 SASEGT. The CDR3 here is CASSEFTGYSSYEQYF. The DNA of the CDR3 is TGTGCCAGCAGTGAATTCACAGGGTATAGCTCCTACGAGCAGTACTTC.

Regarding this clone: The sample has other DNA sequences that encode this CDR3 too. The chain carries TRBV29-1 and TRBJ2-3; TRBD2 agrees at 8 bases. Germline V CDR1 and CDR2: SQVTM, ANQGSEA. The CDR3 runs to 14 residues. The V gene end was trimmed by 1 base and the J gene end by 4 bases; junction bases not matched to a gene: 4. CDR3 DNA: TGCAGCGTTGAAGGTGGTAGCGGGGCAGATACGCAGTATTTT. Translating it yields CSVEGGSGADTQYF.

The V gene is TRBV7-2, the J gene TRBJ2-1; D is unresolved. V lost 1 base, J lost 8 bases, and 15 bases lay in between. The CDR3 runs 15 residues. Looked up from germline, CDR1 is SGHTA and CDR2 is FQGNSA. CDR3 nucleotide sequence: TGTGCCAGCAGCTTAGAAGCTAGAGGATTAGATGAGCAGTTCTTC. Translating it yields CASSLEARGLDEQFF.

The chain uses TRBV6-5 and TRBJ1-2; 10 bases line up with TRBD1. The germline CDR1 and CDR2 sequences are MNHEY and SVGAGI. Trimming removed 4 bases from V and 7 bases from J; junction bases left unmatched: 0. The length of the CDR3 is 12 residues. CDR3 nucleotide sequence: TGTGCCAGCAGTTGGACAGGGGGTGGCTACACCTTC. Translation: CASSWTGGGYTF.

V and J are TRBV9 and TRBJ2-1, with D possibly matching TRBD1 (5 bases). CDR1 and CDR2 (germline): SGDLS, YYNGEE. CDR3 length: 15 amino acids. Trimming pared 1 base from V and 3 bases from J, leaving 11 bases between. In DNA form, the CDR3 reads TGTGCCAGCAGCGTATCCCTAGGGGACTACAATGAGCAGTTCTTC. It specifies CASSVSLGDYNEQFF.

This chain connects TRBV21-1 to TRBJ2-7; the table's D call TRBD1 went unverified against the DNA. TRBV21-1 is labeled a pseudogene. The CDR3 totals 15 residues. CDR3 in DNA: TGTGCCAGCAGCAAACCCGGACAGGGAACCTACGAGCAGTACTTC. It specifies CASSKPGQGTYEQYF.

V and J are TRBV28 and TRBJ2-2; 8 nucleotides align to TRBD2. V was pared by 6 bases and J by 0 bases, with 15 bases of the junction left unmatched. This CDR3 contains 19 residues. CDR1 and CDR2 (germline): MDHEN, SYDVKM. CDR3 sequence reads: CASRALNGGAVANTGELFF. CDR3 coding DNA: TGTGCCAGCAGGGCCCTGAACGGGGGGGCGGTGGCGAACACCGGGGAGCTGTTTTTT.

CDR3 in amino acids: CASSLESSGGMDTQYF. The CDR3 DNA is TGCGCCAGCAGCTTGGAATCTAGCGGGGGGATGGATACGCAGTATTTT. The chain has TRBV5-1 and TRBJ2-3; 11 nucleotides line up with TRBD2. With V trimmed by 0 bases and J by 6 bases, 6 bases remained unmatched. The CDR3 has 16 residues. The V gene's germline CDR1 is SGHRS and CDR2 YFSETQ.

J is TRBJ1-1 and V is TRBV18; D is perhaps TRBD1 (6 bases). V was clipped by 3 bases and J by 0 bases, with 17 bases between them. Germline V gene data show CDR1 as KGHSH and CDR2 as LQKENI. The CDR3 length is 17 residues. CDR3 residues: CASSPPLPRGLNTEAFF. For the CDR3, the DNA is TGTGCCAGCTCACCTCCCCTCCCCAGGGGATTGAACACTGAAGCTTTCTTT.

CDR3 residues: CAWSVTTYGYTF. The DNA for the CDR3 is TGTGCCTGGAGTGTAACTACCTATGGCTACACCTTC. V and J are TRBV30 and TRBJ1-2, with D unresolved. Germline lookup yields CDR1 GTSNPN and CDR2 SVGIG (reference sequence). The CDR3 is 12 amino acids. The V end was cut by 0 bases, the J end by 4 bases, with 6 bases between.

Here the CDR3 DNA reads TGTGCCAGTAGTATCGTCCGGACAGGGGGATATGGCTACACCTTC. It is translated as CASSIVRTGGYGYTF. V and J are TRBV19 and TRBJ1-2; 10 positions agree with TRBD1. This CDR3 has 15 residues. Germline V CDR1 and CDR2: LNHDA, SQIVND (reference sequence). Trimming at V came to 3 bases and at J to 5 bases, leaving 6 bases not matched to a gene.

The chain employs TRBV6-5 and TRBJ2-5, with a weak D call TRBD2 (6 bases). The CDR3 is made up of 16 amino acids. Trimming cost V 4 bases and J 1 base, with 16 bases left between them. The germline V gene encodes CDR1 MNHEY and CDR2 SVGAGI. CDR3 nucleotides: TGTGCCAGCAGTTCATACACGACTAGTGGCCAAGAGACCCAGTACTTC. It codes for CASSSYTTSGQETQYF.

The CDR3 DNA is TGTGCCAGCAGCACTAGCGTGAACACTGAAGCTTTCTTT. This translates into CASSTSVNTEAFF. This chain joins TRBV7-2 and TRBJ1-1; D is unclear. Per germline, CDR1 SGHTA and CDR2 FQGNSA. Trimming took off 5 bases at V and 0 bases at J, with 7 bases between the two ends. The CDR3 runs 13 residues.

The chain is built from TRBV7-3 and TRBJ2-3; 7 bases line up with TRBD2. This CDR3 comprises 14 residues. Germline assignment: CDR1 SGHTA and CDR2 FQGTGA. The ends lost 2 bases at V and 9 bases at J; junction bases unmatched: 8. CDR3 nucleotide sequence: TGTGCCAGCAGCTTAGGAATAGCGGGCTCCACGCAGTATTTT. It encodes CASSLGIAGSTQYF. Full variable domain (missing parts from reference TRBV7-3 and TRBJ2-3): GAGVSQTPSNKVTEKGKYVELRCDPISGHTALYWYRQSLGQGPEFLIYFQGTGAADDSGLPNDRFFAVRPEGSVSTLKIQRTERGDSAVYLCASSLGIAGSTQYFGPGTRLTVL.

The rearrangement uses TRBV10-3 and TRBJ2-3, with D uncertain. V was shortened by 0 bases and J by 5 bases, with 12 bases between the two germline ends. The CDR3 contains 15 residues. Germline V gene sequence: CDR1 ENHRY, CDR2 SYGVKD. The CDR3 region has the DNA TGTGCCATCAGTGAGTCTGGAGCGATTCGAGATACGCAGTATTTT. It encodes CAISESGAIRDTQYF.

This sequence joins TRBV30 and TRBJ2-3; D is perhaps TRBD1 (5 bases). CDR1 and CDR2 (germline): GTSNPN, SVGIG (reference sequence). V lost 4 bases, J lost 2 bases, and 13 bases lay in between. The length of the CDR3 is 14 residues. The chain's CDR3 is CAWTSMGLTDTQYF. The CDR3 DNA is TGTGCCTGGACCTCCATGGGGCTCACAGATACGCAGTATTTT. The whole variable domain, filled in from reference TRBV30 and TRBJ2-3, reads SQTIHQWPATLVQPVGSPLSLECTVEGTSNPNLYWYRQAAGRGLQLLFYSVGIGQISSEVPQNLSASRPQDRQFILSSKKLLLSDSGFYLCAWTSMGLTDTQYFGPGTRLTVL.

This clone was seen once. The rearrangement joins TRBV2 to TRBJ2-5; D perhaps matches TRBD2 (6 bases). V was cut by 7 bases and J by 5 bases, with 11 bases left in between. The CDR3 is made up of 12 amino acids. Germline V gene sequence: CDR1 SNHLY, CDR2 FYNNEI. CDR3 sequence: CASNGGSETQYF. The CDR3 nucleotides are TGTGCCAGCAATGGGGGGTCCGAGACCCAGTACTTC. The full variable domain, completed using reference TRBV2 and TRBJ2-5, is EPEVTQTPSHQVTQMGQEVILRCVPISNHLYFYWYRQILGQKVEFLVSFYNNEISEKSEIFDDQFSVERPDGSNFTLKIRSTKLEDSAMYFCASNGGSETQYFGPGTRLLVL.

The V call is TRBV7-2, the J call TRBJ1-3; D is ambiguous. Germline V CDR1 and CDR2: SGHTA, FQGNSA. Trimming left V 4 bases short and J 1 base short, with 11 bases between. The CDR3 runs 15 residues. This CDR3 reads CASSSPGFSGNTIYF. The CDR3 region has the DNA TGTGCCAGCAGCTCGCCGGGGTTTTCTGGAAACACCATATATTTT.

In DNA form, the CDR3 reads TGTGCCATCAATGGTTTAGGGGGAAACGTCCTGACTTTC. Translation: CAINGLGGNVLTF. This chain joins TRBV10-3 and TRBJ2-6; TRBD1 is a possible D gene (6 bases). Germline CDR1 ENHRY, CDR2 SYGVKD. The CDR3 has 13 amino acids. V shed 7 bases and J shed 10 bases, with 14 bases lying between them.